Following are 29 T cell receptor beta chains from one sample sequenced in a study of blood T cell repertoires in COVID-19. Libraries were prepared by immunoSEQ multiplex PCR; TCRdb keeps only in-frame clonotypes and omits some of them. This sample has some 120,000 clones, with roughly 90% found just once. Sequencing was performed on peripheral blood. The receptors were sampled from a man in his 60s with COVID-19, enrolled during active disease.

This chain uses TRBV5-4 with TRBJ1-1; D gene unclear. V was pared by 1 base and J by 0 bases, with 7 bases between. Germline loops: CDR1 SGHNT, CDR2 YYREEE (reference sequence). The CDR3 covers 14 residues. CDR3 sequence: CASSLYSLNTEAFF. In DNA form, the CDR3 reads TGTGCCAGCAGCTTGTACAGCCTGAACACTGAAGCTTTCTTT. The whole variable domain, remainder taken from reference TRBV5-4 and TRBJ1-1, is ETGVTQSPTHLIKTRGQQVTLRCSSQSGHNTVSWYQQALGQGPQFIFQYYREEENGRGNFPPRFSGLQFPNYSSELNVNALELDDSALYLCASSLYSLNTEAFFGQGTRLTVV.

This chain joins TRBV24-1 and TRBJ1-2; TRBD1 aligns across 9 bases. The CDR3 extends over 14 amino acids. The V segment lost 2 bases and the J segment 5 bases; nucleotides outside the gene matches: 2. The germline V gene has CDR1 KGHDR and CDR2 SFDVKD. This CDR3 reads CATSDSGQGYGYTF. CDR3 coding DNA: TGTGCCACCAGTGATTCGGGACAGGGATATGGCTACACCTTC.

The chain carries TRBV6-5 and TRBJ2-7; 8 nucleotides align to TRBD2. With V trimmed by 5 bases and J by 3 bases, 6 bases remained unmatched. This CDR3 comprises 14 residues. The germline V gene encodes CDR1 MNHEY and CDR2 SVGAGI. CDR3 DNA sequence: TGTGCCAGCAGTCGTACAGGGACTAGCTACGAGCAGTACTTC. Amino acids: CASSRTGTSYEQYF.

This clone is a singleton in its sample. V is TRBV30 and J is TRBJ1-2, with 7 bases lining up with TRBD1. With 1 base clipped from V and 0 bases from J, the junction kept 5 bases outside the gene matches. This CDR3 region has 15 residues. CDR1 and CDR2 from the germline V gene are GTSNPN and SVGIG (reference sequence). The CDR3 region is CAWSGGQGANYGYTF. Here the CDR3 DNA reads TGTGCCTGGAGTGGGGGGCAGGGGGCTAACTATGGCTACACCTTC.

The chain couples TRBV6-2 or TRBV6-3 to TRBJ2-7; a possible D gene is TRBD2 (6 bases). V shed 0 bases and J shed 5 bases, with 14 bases lying between them. Germline V gene sequence: CDR1 MNHEY, CDR2 SVGEGT. This CDR3 spans 15 amino acids. CDR3 protein: CASSYSRGPGDEQYF. The CDR3, as DNA: TGTGCCAGCAGTTACTCTCGGGGCCCGGGGGACGAGCAGTACTTC.

The chain employs TRBV10-3 and TRBJ1-5; a possible D gene is TRBD1 (5 bases). Trimming took off 2 bases at V and 1 base at J, with 9 bases between the two ends. Germline V gives CDR1 ENHRY, CDR2 SYGVKD. CDR3 length: 15 amino acids. Here the CDR3 reads CAISEGALSNQPQHF. The CDR3, as DNA: TGTGCCATCAGTGAGGGGGCACTCAGCAATCAGCCCCAGCATTTT.

V gene TRBV12-5 combines with J gene TRBJ1-5; tentatively, D is TRBD1 (5 bases). V lost 7 bases to trimming and J lost 6 bases, with 16 bases between them. Looked up from germline, CDR1 is LGHNT and CDR2 is FRNRAP. The CDR3 is 14 amino acids. CDR3 in DNA: TGTGCTAGTGCCCACGGGGGTTGGAGTCAGCCCCAGCATTTT. Protein: CASAHGGWSQPQHF.

The rearrangement uses TRBV15 and TRBJ1-6; TRBD1 might be the D (5 bases). The ends were cut back, 6 bases at V and 8 bases at J, with 17 bases in the middle. CDR1 and CDR2 from the germline V gene are LNHNV and YYDKDF (reference sequence). There are 15 residues in the CDR3. The CDR3 nucleotides read TGTGCCACCAGAGACCGCTTTCAAGGGGATTCACCCCTCCACTTT. Translated, it gives CATRDRFQGDSPLHF.

The chain joins TRBV7-3 to TRBJ2-7; D perhaps matches TRBD1 (6 bases). Trimming took off 5 bases at V and 4 bases at J, with 18 bases between the two ends. Germline V gives CDR1 SGHTA, CDR2 FQGTGA. This CDR3 comprises 15 residues. The CDR3 region is CASSNISKGVYEQYF. In DNA, the CDR3 is TGTGCCAGCAGCAATATTTCCAAGGGGGTGTACGAGCAGTACTTC. The full variable domain, with the rest looked up from reference TRBV7-3 and TRBJ2-7, is GAGVSQTPSNKVTEKGKYVELRCDPISGHTALYWYRQSLGQGPEFLIYFQGTGAADDSGLPNDRFFAVRPEGSVSTLKIQRTERGDSAVYLCASSNISKGVYEQYFGPGTRLTVT.

The chain is built from TRBV18 and TRBJ1-2; 10 positions agree with TRBD1. Germline V gene data show CDR1 as KGHSH and CDR2 as LQKENI. J was trimmed by 8 bases and V by 3 bases; bases with no gene match: 3. The CDR3 length is 13 residues. The CDR3 reads CASSPGDRGGYTF. CDR3 sequence (DNA): TGTGCCAGCTCACCGGGGGACAGGGGCGGCTACACCTTC.

The chain uses TRBV18 and TRBJ1-1; 9 positions agree with TRBD1. This CDR3 comprises 15 residues. Trimming cost V 1 base and J 5 bases; bases outside gene matches: 5. Germline CDR1 and CDR2: KGHSH and LQKENI. The CDR3 bases are TGTGCCAGCTCACCACGGACAGGGGACGGGACTGAAGCTTTCTTT. Amino acids: CASSPRTGDGTEAFF.

The V gene is TRBV10-3, the J gene TRBJ1-3; D may be TRBD1 (6 bases). The V gene lost 9 bases and the J gene lost 0 bases, with 12 bases spanning the gap. This CDR3 has 14 residues. CDR1 is ENHRY, CDR2 SYGVKD, per germline. CDR3: CAITRDNSGNTIYF. The CDR3 DNA follows: TGTGCCATTACCCGGGACAACTCTGGAAACACCATATATTTT.

This clone appeared a single time. The chain joins TRBV11-2 to TRBJ1-1; maybe TRBD1 (5 bases). The V end lost 1 base, the J end lost 5 bases, and 11 bases lay between the germline ends. This CDR3 has 14 amino acids. Germline CDR1 SGHAT, CDR2 FQNNGV. The CDR3 sequence is CASSLVQGGTEAFF. The CDR3 DNA reads as TGTGCCAGCAGCTTAGTCCAGGGAGGAACTGAAGCTTTCTTT.

This chain uses TRBV5-4 with TRBJ1-2; 11 bases match TRBD1. The junction had 2 bases not matched to a gene; V was cut back by 5 bases and J by 2 bases. Germline CDR1 reads SGHNT; CDR2 reads YYREEE (reference sequence). There are 14 residues in the CDR3. The CDR3 nucleotides are TGTGCCAGCAGGGGGACAGGGGGAAACTATGGCTACACCTTC. The encoded protein is CASRGTGGNYGYTF.

The gene calls are TRBV11-3 and TRBJ2-7, with D possibly TRBD1 on 5 matching bases. Between the trimmed V and J ends, which lost 6 bases and 4 bases, there was a span of 16 bases. Per germline, CDR1 SGHNT and CDR2 YENEEA. This CDR3 spans 14 amino acids. CDR3 coding DNA: TGTGCCAGCAGTAAAGTCAGGGTGGATTACGAGCAGTACTTC. It encodes CASSKVRVDYEQYF.

J is TRBJ2-7 and V is TRBV25-1; 10 nucleotides align to TRBD2. V trimming: 4 bases; J trimming: 7 bases; junction bases outside the gene matches: 4. Germline CDR1 and CDR2: MGHDK and SYGVNS. The CDR3 spans 13 residues. DNA for the CDR3: TGTGCCAGCAGTGCGGGACTAGCGAGTGAGCAGTACTTC. Translating it yields CASSAGLASEQYF.

The V call is TRBV30, the J call TRBJ2-5; 12 positions agree with TRBD2. The CDR3 is 17 residues long. Per germline, CDR1 GTSNPN and CDR2 SVGIG (reference sequence). Unmatched junction bases numbered 12, after V lost 2 bases and J lost 5 bases. Here the CDR3 reads CAWSPPPTSGSLETQYF. In DNA, the CDR3 is TGTGCCTGGAGTCCACCTCCGACTAGCGGGAGTCTGGAGACCCAGTACTTC.

The V call is TRBV2, the J call TRBJ1-5; TRBD1 is a possible D gene (6 bases). The germline V and J ends were trimmed by 8 bases and 0 bases, with 8 bases remaining between them. This CDR3 region has 13 residues. Germline assignment: CDR1 SNHLY and CDR2 FYNNEI. The CDR3 DNA follows: TGTGCCAGCGAACAGGGTAGCAATCAGCCCCAGCATTTT. This encodes CASEQGSNQPQHF.

In its sample, this clone was seen a few times. V and J are TRBV2 and TRBJ1-5; 11 positions agree with TRBD1. V was pared by 3 bases and J by 4 bases, with 2 bases of the junction left unmatched. This CDR3 region has 15 residues. Germline-derived CDR1 and CDR2 are SNHLY and FYNNEI. CDR3 residues: CASSDGTGGNQPQHF. CDR3 coding DNA: TGTGCCAGCAGTGATGGGACAGGGGGGAATCAGCCCCAGCATTTT.

The rearrangement links TRBV2 to TRBJ1-2; 7 bases map to TRBD1. The V gene's germline CDR1 is SNHLY and CDR2 FYNNEI. The trim removed 6 bases at V and 7 bases at J, leaving 11 bases unmatched. The CDR3 runs to 14 residues. CDR3 in DNA: TGTGCCAGCAGAAGACAGGGCCCCGGCCCTGGCTACACCTTC. Its protein is CASRRQGPGPGYTF.

This sequence joins TRBV14 and TRBJ1-2; unclear D gene. The CDR3 covers 13 residues. Trimming left V 4 bases short and J 8 bases short, with 14 bases between. The germline CDR1 and CDR2 sequences are SGHDN and FVKESK. CDR3 sequence: CASSRWAVEGYTF. For the CDR3, the DNA is TGTGCCAGCAGCCGTTGGGCAGTAGAGGGCTACACCTTC.

The rearrangement uses TRBV28 and TRBJ2-7, with a tentative D call TRBD2 (5 bases). Trimming removed 3 bases from V and 6 bases from J, with 6 bases in between. Looked up from germline, CDR1 is MDHEN and CDR2 is SYDVKM. The CDR3 totals 11 residues. DNA of the CDR3: TGTGCCAGCAGTTTCGAGGGCGAGCAGTACTTC. Protein sequence: CASSFEGEQYF.

J is TRBJ1-5 and V is TRBV5-5; TRBD1 might be the D (6 bases). Germline values: CDR1 SGHKS, CDR2 YYEKEE (reference sequence). With 4 bases removed from V and 7 bases from J, the gap between germline ends came to 15 bases. The CDR3 is made up of 14 amino acids. The CDR3 DNA sequence: TGTGCCAGCAGCCGCGCAGGGGACGGGCAGCCCCAGCATTTT. Its protein product is CASSRAGDGQPQHF.

This clone was observed a handful of times. This rearrangement joins TRBV11-3 to TRBJ2-7; 7 bases fit TRBD1. This CDR3 is built from 11 residues. Germline loops: CDR1 SGHNT, CDR2 YENEEA. V shed 5 bases and J 9 bases; nucleotides not matched to a gene: 4. Written as DNA, the CDR3 is TGTGCCAGCAGCCTAAGACAGGGGCAGTACTTC. This gives the protein CASSLRQGQYF.

The J gene is TRBJ2-2, the V gene TRBV19; TRBD2 matches 9 bases. The CDR3 runs to 17 residues. J lost 2 bases, V lost 3 bases, and 7 bases had no gene match. Looked up from germline, CDR1 is LNHDA and CDR2 is SQIVND (reference sequence). The CDR3 reads CASSISRLAENTGELFF. CDR3 in DNA: TGTGCCAGTAGTATTTCTCGACTAGCGGAAAACACCGGGGAGCTGTTTTTT.

V usage is TRBV5-5 and J usage is TRBJ2-1; 8 bases agree with TRBD1. The CDR3 sequence is 15 residues long. Germline values: CDR1 SGHKS, CDR2 YYEKEE (reference sequence). Germline trimming cut 3 bases from V and 0 bases from J; bases unmatched to any gene: 2. CDR3 loop: CASSWGTGSYNEQFF. The CDR3 DNA reads as TGTGCCAGCAGCTGGGGGACAGGCTCCTACAATGAGCAGTTCTTC.

This clone was seen just once. This rearrangement joins TRBV9 to TRBJ1-2, with D possibly TRBD1 on 5 matching bases. The V gene lost 2 bases and the J gene lost 0 bases, with 11 bases spanning the gap. Looked up from germline, CDR1 is SGDLS and CDR2 is YYNGEE. CDR3 length equals 15 residues. Here the CDR3 DNA reads TGTGCCAGCAGCGTTGGGGGAGGGACTAACTATGGCTACACCTTC. Encoded protein: CASSVGGGTNYGYTF.

The gene calls are TRBV9 and TRBJ1-3; the D gene is possibly TRBD1 (5 bases). Germline CDR1 and CDR2: SGDLS and YYNGEE. This CDR3 comprises 16 residues. The V end was cut by 0 bases, the J end by 2 bases, with 12 bases between. In DNA form, the CDR3 reads TGTGCCAGCAGCGTAGCTCGGGGGGACCCTGGAAACACCATATATTTT. Its protein is CASSVARGDPGNTIYF.

The V and J genes are TRBV11-2 and TRBJ2-3, with 12 bases that match TRBD2. CDR1 and CDR2 (germline): SGHAT, FQNNGV. After removal of 6 bases from V and 4 bases from J, the junction contained 11 bases not matched to a gene. The CDR3 is 17 amino acids. The CDR3 DNA reads as TGTGCCAGCAGTTGGTCGACTAGCGGGAGTGGCGCAGATACGCAGTATTTT. Translation: CASSWSTSGSGADTQYF.